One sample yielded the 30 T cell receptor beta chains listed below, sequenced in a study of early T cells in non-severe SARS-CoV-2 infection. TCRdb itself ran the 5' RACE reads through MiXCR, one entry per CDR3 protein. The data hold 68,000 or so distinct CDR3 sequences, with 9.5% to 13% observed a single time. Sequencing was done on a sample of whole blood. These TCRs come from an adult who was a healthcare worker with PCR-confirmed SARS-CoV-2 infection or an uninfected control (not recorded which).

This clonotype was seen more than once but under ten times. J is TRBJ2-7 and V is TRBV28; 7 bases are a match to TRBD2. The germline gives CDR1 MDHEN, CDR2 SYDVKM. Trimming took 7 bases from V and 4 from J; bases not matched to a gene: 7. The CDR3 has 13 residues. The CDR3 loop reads CASNTGGGYEQYF. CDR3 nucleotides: TGTGCCAGCAACACGGGGGGAGGGTACGAGCAGTACTTC.

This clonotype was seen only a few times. This chain's CDR3 is CASSIMVTGELFF. CDR3 sequence (DNA): TGTGCCAGCAGCATAATGGTAACCGGGGAGCTGTTTTTT. This chain connects TRBV7-9 to TRBJ2-2; D ambiguous. The germline V and J ends were trimmed by 5 bases and 5 bases, with 9 bases remaining between them. CDR1 and CDR2 (germline): SEHNR, FQNEAQ (reference sequence). This CDR3 is 13 amino acids long.

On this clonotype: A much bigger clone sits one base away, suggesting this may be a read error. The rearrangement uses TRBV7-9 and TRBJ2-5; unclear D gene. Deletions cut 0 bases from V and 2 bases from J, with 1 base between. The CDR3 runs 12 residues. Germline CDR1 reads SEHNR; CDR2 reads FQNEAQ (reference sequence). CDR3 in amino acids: CASSLAQETQYF. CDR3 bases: TGTGCCAGCAGCTTAGCGCAAGAGACCCAGTACTTC.

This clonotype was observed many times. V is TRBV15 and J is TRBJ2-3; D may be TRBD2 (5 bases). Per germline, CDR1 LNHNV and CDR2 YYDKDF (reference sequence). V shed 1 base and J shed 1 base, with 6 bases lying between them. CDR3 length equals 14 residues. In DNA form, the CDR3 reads TGTGCCACCAGCAGAGGAGCGGGCACAGATACGCAGTATTTT. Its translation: CATSRGAGTDTQYF.

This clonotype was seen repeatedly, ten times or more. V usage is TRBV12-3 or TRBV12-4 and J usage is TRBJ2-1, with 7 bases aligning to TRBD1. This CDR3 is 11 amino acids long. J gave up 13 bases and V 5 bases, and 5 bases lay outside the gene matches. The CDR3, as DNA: TGTGCCAGCAGTCCTCGACAGGGTCAGTTCTTC. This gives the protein CASSPRQGQFF.

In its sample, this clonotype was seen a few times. CDR3 in amino acids: CSVAGRQGDISGNTIYF. The CDR3 region has the DNA TGCAGCGTTGCAGGTCGACAGGGAGACATCTCTGGAAACACCATATATTTT. The rearrangement joins TRBV29-1 to TRBJ1-3; TRBD1 aligns across 7 bases. Germline CDR1 SQVTM, CDR2 ANQGSEA. CDR3 length equals 17 residues. With V trimmed by 4 bases and J by 0 bases, 12 bases remained unmatched.

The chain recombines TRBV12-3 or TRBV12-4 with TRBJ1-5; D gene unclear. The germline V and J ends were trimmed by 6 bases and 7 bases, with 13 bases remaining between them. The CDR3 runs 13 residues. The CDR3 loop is CASSFSPGQPQHF. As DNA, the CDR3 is TGTGCCAGCAGCTTTTCCCCCGGACAGCCCCAGCATTTT.

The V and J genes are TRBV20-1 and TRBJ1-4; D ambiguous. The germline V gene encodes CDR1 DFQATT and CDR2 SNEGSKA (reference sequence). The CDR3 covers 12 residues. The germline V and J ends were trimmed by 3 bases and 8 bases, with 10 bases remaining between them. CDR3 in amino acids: CSARSVGEKLFF. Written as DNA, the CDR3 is TGCAGTGCTAGGTCTGTCGGAGAAAAACTGTTTTTT.

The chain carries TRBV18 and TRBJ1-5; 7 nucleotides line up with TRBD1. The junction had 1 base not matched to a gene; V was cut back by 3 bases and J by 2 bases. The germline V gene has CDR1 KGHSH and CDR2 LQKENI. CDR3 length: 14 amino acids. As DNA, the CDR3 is TGTGCCAGCTCACCCGGACAGGGCAATCAGCCCCAGCATTTT. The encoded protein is CASSPGQGNQPQHF.

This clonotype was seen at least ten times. The CDR3 coding sequence is TGTGCCAGCAGCTTCTCGGGGGATAGAGGCGAGCAGTACTTC. Its protein is CASSFSGDRGEQYF. The chain recombines TRBV7-9 with TRBJ2-7, with D perhaps matching TRBD2 (6 bases). Trimming took off 3 bases at V and 6 bases at J, with 15 bases between the two ends. The CDR3 totals 14 residues. Germline assignment: CDR1 SEHNR and CDR2 FQNEAQ (reference sequence). Combining the CDR3 with reference TRBV7-9 and TRBJ2-7 gives the whole variable domain DTGVSQNPRHKITKRGQNVTFRCDPISEHNRLYWYRQTLGQGPEFLTYFQNEAQLEKSRLLSDRFSAERPKGSFSTLEIQRTEQGDSAMYLCASSFSGDRGEQYFGPGTRLTVT.

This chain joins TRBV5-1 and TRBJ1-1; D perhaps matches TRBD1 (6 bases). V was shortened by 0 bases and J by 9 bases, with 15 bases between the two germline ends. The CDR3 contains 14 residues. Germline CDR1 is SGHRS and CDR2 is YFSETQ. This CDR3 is CASSLEGGPAKAFF. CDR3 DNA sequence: TGCGCCAGCAGCTTGGAAGGGGGGCCGGCTAAAGCTTTCTTT.

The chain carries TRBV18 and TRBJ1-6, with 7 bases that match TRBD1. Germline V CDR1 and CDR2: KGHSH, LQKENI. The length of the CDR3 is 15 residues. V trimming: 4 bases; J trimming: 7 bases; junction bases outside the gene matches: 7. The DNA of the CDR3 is TGTGCCAGCTCACAGTCGGGACAGATGAATTCACCCCTCCACTTT. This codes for CASSQSGQMNSPLHF.

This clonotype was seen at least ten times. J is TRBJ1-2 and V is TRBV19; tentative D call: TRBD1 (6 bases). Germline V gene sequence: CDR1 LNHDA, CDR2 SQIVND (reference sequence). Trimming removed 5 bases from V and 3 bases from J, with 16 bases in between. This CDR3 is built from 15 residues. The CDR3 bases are TGTGCCAGTAGTCCCTCCCGGGACAAATACTATGGCTACACCTTC. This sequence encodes CASSPSRDKYYGYTF. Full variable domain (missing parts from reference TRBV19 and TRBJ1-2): DGGITQSPKYLFRKEGQNVTLSCEQNLNHDAMYWYRQDPGQGLRLIYYSQIVNDFQKGDIAEGYSVSREKKESFPLTVTSAQKNPTAFYLCASSPSRDKYYGYTFGSGTRLTVV.

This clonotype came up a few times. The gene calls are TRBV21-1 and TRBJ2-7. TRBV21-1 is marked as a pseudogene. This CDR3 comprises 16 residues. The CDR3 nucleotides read TGTGCCAGCAGCAAAGTTGGCGGTGTTACGAGGTACGAGCAGTACTTC. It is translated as CASSKVGGVTRYEQYF.

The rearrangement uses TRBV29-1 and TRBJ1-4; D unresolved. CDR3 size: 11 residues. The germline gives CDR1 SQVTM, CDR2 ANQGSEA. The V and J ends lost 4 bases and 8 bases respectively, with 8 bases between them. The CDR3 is CSVARGEKLFF. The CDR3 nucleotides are TGCAGCGTTGCCCGAGGCGAAAAACTGTTTTTT. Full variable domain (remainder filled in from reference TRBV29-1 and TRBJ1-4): SAVISQKPSRDICQRGTSLTIQCQVDSQVTMMFWYRQQPGQSLTLIATANQGSEATYESGFVIDKFPISRPNLTFSTLTVSNMSPEDSSIYLCSVARGEKLFFGSGTQLSVL.

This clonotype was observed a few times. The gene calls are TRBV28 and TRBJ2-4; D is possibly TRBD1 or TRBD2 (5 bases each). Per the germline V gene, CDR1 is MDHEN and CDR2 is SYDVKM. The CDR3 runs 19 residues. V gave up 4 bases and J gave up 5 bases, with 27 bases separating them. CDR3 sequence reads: CASSSSPGLGAVYENIQYF. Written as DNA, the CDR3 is TGTGCCAGCAGTTCGTCTCCGGGCCTCGGGGCCGTTTACGAAAACATTCAGTACTTC.

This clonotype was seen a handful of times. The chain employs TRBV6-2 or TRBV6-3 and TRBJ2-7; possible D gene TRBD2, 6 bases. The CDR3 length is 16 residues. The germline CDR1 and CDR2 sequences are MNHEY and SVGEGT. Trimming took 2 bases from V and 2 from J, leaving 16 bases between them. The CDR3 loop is CASSYQIGGITYEQYF. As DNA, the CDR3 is TGTGCCAGCAGTTACCAGATAGGAGGGATTACCTACGAGCAGTACTTC.

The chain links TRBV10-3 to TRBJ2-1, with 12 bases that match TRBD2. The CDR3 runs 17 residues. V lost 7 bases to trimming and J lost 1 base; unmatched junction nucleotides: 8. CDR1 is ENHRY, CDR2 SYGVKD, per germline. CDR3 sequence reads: CAITPTSGSGSYNEQFF. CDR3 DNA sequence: TGTGCCATCACTCCGACTAGCGGGAGTGGGTCCTACAATGAGCAGTTCTTC.

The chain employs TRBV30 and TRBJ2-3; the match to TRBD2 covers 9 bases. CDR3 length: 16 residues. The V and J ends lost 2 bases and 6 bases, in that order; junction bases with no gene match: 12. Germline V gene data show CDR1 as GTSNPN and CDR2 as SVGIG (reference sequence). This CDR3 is CAWSPSLAGVPDTQYF. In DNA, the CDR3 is TGTGCCTGGAGTCCGTCATTAGCGGGAGTCCCCGATACGCAGTATTTT.

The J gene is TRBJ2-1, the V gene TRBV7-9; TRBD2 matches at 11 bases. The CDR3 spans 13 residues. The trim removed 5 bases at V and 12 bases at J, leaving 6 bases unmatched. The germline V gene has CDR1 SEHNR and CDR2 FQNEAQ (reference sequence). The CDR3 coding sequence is TGTGCCAGCAGCCTGGGACTAGCGGAGGGGCAGTTCTTC. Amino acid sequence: CASSLGLAEGQFF.

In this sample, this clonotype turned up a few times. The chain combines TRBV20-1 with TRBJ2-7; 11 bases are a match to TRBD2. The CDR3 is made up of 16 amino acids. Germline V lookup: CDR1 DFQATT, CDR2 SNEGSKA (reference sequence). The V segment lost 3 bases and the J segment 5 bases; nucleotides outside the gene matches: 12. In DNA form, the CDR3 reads TGCAGTGCTAGTTATGCTAGCGGGAGGAATCGTGACGAGCAGTACTTC. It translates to CSASYASGRNRDEQYF.

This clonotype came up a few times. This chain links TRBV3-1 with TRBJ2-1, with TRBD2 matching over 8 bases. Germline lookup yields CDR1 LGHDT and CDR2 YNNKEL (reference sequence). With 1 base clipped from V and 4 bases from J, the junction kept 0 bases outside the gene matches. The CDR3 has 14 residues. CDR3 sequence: CASSQASGYNEQFF. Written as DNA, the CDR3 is TGTGCCAGCAGCCAAGCTAGCGGGTACAATGAGCAGTTCTTC.

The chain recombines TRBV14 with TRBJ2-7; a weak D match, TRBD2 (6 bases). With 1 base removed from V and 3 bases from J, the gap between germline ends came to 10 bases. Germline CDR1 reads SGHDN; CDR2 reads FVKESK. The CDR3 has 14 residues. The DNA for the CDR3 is TGTGCCAGCAGCCAAGGACTGGGAGGCTACGAGCAGTACTTC. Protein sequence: CASSQGLGGYEQYF.

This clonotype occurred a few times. CDR3 nucleotides: TGTGCCAGCAATGGACGCCCTGATAATTCACCCCTCCACTTT. Residues: CASNGRPDNSPLHF. This chain links TRBV2 with TRBJ1-6; D unclear. The CDR3 runs to 14 residues. V dropped 7 bases and J dropped 5 bases, with 12 bases sitting between them. Germline CDR1 and CDR2: SNHLY and FYNNEI.

As DNA, the CDR3 is TGTGCCAGCAGGGGTTCTGGTGCTAATTCACCCCTCCACTTT. Protein product: CASRGSGANSPLHF. The genes are TRBV2 and TRBJ1-6; no clear D. The CDR3 runs 14 residues. Germline V gives CDR1 SNHLY, CDR2 FYNNEI. The V end lost 6 bases, the J end lost 6 bases, and 12 bases lay between the germline ends.

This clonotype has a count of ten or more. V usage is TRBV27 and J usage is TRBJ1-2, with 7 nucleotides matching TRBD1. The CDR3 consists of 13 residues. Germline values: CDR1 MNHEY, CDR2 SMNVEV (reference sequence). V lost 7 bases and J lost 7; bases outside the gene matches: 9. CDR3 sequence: CASKEGGWGGYTF. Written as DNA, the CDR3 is TGTGCCAGCAAGGAAGGGGGCTGGGGTGGCTACACCTTC.

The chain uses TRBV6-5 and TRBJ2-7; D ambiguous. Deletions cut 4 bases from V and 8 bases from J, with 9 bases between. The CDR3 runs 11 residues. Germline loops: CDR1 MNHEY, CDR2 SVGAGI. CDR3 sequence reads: CASSSQYKQYF. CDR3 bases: TGTGCCAGCAGTTCTCAGTACAAGCAGTACTTC.

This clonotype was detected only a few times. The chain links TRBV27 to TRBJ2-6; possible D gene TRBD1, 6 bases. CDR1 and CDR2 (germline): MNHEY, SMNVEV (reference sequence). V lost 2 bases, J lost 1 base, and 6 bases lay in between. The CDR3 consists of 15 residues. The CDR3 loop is CASSLQGSGANVLTF. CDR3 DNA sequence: TGTGCCAGCAGTTTACAGGGGTCTGGGGCCAACGTCCTGACTTTC.

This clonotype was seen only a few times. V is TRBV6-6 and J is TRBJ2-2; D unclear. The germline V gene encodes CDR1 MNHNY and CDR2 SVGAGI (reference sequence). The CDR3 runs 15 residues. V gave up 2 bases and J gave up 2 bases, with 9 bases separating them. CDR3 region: CASSYVDGNTGELFF. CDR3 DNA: TGTGCCAGCAGTTACGTAGACGGAAACACCGGGGAGCTGTTTTTT.

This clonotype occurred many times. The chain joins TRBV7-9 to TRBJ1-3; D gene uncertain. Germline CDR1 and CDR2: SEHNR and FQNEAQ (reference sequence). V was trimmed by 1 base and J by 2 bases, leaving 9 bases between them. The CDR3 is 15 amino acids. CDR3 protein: CASSLDSAAGNTIYF. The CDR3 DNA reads TGTGCCAGCAGCTTAGATAGCGCGGCTGGAAACACCATATATTTT.